This T cell receptor (beta chain) originates from a study of blood T cell repertoires in COVID-19. Per the germline V gene, CDR1 is MNHEY and CDR2 is SVGAGI. V was clipped by 6 bases and J by 3 bases; unmatched bases: 6. CDR3 length equals 15 residues. Only one count was recorded for this clone. Data came from immunoSEQ multiplex PCR; TCRdb stores just in-frame clones and leaves some out. The table lists 150,000 or so clones, around 86% of them singletons, with roughly 6.6% in the top ten. This receptor was identified in a man older than 75 with acute or convalescent COVID-19. The chain links TRBV6-5 to TRBJ2-1; 9 nucleotides agree with TRBD2. Sequencing was carried out using peripheral blood. CDR3 region: CASSAIAGDYNEQFF. The CDR3 region has the DNA TGTGCCAGCAGCGCAATAGCGGGGGACTACAATGAGCAGTTCTTC.